This record covers a single TCR beta chain. These data come from a study of blood T cell repertoires in COVID-19. Across the whole study: The United States, Italy and Spain supplied acute and convalescent COVID-19 samples. T cells, B-cell-depleted T cells, or PBMCs provided the cDNA or gDNA that served as material.

In the original processing: Scientists estimated how many nucleated cells there were by amplifying reference gene primers. Sequenced by immunoSEQ multiplex PCR; TCRdb stores in-frame clones only, minus some. V and J calls and clone size are as listed in that table; D and trimming were resolved from the DNA. The sample lists roughly 100,000 clones; approximately 88% were seen once. Sequencing used peripheral blood. This TCR came from a man aged 60 to 75 with acute or convalescent COVID-19.

CDR3 nucleotide sequence: TGTGCCACCAGTGACCCACAGGGGGCGACTAGCGGGAGAATCAATGAGCAGTTCTTC. Protein product: CATSDPQGATSGRINEQFF. The chain joins TRBV24-1 to TRBJ2-1, with 12 nucleotides matching TRBD2. Trimming removed 4 bases from V and 6 bases from J; junction bases left unmatched: 15. The CDR3 length is 19 residues. Per germline, CDR1 KGHDR and CDR2 SFDVKD.